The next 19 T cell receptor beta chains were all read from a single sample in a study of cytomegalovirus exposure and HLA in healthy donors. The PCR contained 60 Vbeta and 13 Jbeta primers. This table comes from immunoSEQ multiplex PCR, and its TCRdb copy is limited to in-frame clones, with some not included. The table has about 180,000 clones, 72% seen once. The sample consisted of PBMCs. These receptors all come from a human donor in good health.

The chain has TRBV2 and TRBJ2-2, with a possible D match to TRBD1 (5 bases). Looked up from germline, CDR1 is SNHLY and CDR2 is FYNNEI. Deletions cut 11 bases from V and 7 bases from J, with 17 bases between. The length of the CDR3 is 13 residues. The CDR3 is CAGSGYPGGELFF. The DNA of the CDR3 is TGTGCCGGGTCAGGGTACCCCGGCGGGGAGCTGTTTTTT.

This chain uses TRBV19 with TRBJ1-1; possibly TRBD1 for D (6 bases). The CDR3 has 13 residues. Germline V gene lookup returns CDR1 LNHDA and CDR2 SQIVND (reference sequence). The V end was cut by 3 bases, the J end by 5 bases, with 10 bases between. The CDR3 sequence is CASSIRGGTEAFF. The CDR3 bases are TGTGCCAGTAGTATCAGGGGAGGGACTGAAGCTTTCTTT.

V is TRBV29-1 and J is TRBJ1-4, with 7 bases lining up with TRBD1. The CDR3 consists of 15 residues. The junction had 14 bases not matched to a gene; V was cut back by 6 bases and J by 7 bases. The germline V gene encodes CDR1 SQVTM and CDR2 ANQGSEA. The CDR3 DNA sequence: TGCAGCGTCGAACTGGGACACAGGGGTCGTGAAAAACTGTTTTTT. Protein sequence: CSVELGHRGREKLFF.

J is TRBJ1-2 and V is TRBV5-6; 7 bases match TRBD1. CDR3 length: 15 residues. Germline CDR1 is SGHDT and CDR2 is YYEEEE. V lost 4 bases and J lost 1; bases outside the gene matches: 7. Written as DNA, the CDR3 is TGTGCCAGCAGCCGACAGGGACAGCATAACTATGGCTACACCTTC. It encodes CASSRQGQHNYGYTF.

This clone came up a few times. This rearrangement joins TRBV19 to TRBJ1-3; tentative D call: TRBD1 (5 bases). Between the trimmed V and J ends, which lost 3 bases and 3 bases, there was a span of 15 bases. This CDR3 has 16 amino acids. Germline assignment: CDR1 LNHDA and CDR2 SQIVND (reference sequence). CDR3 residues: CASSIAQGYIGNTIYF. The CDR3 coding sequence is TGTGCCAGTAGTATCGCGCAGGGATATATTGGAAACACCATATATTTT.

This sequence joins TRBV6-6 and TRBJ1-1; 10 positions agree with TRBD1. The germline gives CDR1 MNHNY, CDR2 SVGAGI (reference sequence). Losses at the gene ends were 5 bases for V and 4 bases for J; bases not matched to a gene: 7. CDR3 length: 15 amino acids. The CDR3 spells CASSLTGGLVTEAFF. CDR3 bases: TGTGCCAGCAGTCTGACAGGGGGCTTAGTCACTGAAGCTTTCTTT.

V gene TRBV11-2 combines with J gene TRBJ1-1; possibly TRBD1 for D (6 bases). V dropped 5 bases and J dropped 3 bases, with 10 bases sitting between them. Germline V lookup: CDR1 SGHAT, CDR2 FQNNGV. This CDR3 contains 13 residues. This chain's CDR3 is CASSPQGYTEAFF. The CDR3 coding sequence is TGTGCCAGCAGCCCTCAGGGGTACACTGAAGCTTTCTTT.

CDR3 loop: CASSPRDRGYEQYF. The CDR3 DNA follows: TGTGCCAGCAGCCCGAGGGACAGGGGATACGAGCAGTACTTC. The V gene is TRBV7-9, the J gene TRBJ2-7, with 10 bases lining up with TRBD1. J gave up 4 bases and V 5 bases, and 5 bases lay outside the gene matches. Germline V gives CDR1 SEHNR, CDR2 FQNEAQ (reference sequence). This CDR3 region has 14 residues.

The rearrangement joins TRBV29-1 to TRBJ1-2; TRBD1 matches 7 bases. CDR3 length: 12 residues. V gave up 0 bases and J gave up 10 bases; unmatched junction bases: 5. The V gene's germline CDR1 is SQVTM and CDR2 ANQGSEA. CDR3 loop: CSVEERGLFYTF. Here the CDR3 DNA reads TGCAGCGTTGAAGAGAGGGGGCTATTCTACACCTTC. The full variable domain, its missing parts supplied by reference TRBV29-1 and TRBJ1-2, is SAVISQKPSRDICQRGTSLTIQCQVDSQVTMMFWYRQQPGQSLTLIATANQGSEATYESGFVIDKFPISRPNLTFSTLTVSNMSPEDSSIYLCSVEERGLFYTFGSGTRLTVV.

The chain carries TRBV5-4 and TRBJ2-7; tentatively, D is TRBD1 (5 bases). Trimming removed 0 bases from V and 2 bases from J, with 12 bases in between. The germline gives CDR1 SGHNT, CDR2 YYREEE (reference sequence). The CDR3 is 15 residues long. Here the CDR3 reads CASSLAVGRPYEQYF. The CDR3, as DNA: TGTGCCAGCAGCTTGGCCGTGGGGCGCCCCTACGAGCAGTACTTC.

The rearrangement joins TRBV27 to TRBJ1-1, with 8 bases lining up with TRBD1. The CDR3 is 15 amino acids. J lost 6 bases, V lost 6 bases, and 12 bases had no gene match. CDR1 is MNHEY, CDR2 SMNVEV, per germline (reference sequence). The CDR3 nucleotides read TGTGCCAGCAGGTCGACAGGGGCGCGGGCCTCTGAAGCTTTCTTT. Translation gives CASRSTGARASEAFF.

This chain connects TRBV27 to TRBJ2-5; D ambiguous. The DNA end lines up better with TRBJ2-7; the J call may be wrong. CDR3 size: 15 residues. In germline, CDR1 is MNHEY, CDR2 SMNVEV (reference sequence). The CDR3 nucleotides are TGTGCCAGCAGTTTGTTCTCCATATCGTCCTACGAGCAGTACTTC. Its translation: CASSLFSISSYEQYF.

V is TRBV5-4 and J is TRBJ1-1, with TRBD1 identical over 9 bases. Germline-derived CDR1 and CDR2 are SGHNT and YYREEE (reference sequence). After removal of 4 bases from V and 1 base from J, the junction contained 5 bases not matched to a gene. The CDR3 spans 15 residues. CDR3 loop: CASSHSTGGNTEAFF. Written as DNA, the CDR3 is TGTGCCAGCAGCCACTCGACAGGGGGGAACACTGAAGCTTTCTTT.

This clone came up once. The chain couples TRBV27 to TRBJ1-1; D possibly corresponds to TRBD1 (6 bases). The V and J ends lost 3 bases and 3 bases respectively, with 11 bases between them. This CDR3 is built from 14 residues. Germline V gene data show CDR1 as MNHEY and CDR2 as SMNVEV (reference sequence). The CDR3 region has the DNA TGTGCCAGCAGTTTGGCCAGGGGATACACTGAAGCTTTCTTT. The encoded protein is CASSLARGYTEAFF.

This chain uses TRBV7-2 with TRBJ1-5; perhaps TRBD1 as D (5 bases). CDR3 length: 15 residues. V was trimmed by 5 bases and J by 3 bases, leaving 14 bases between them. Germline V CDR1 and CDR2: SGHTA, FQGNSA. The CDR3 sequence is CASSMDTRLNQPQHF. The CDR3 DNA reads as TGTGCCAGCAGCATGGACACCCGACTCAATCAGCCCCAGCATTTT.

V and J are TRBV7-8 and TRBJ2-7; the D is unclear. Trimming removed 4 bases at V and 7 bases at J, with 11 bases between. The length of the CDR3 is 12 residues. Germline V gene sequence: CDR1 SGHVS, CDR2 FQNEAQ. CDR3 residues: CASSSPRVEQYF. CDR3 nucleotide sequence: TGTGCCAGCAGCTCCCCCCGGGTGGAGCAGTACTTC.

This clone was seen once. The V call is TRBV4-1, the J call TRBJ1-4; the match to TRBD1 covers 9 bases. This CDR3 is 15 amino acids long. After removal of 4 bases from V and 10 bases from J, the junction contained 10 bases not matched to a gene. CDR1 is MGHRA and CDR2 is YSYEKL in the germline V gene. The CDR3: CASSRLGTGTGKLFF. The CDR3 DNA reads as TGCGCCAGCAGCCGGTTGGGGACAGGGACTGGAAAACTGTTTTTT.

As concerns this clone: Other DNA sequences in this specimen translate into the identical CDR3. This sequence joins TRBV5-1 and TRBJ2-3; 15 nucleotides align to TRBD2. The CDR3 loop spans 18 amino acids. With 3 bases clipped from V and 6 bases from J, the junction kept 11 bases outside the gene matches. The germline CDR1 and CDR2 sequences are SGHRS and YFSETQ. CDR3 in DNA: TGCGCCAGCAGCTCCGGACTAGCGGGGGGGCGGGGTGGCGATACGCAGTATTTT. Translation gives CASSSGLAGGRGGDTQYF.

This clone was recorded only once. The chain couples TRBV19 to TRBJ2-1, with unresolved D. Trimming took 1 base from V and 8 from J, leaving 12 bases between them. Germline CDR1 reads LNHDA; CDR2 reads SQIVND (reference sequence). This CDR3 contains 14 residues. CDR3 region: CASSIVSRLDEQFF. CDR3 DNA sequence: TGTGCCAGTAGTATAGTTAGTCGCCTGGATGAGCAGTTCTTC. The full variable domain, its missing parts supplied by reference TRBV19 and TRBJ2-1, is DGGITQSPKYLFRKEGQNVTLSCEQNLNHDAMYWYRQDPGQGLRLIYYSQIVNDFQKGDIAEGYSVSREKKESFPLTVTSAQKNPTAFYLCASSIVSRLDEQFFGPGTRLTVL.